This passage covers 14 T cell receptor beta chains from one sample sequenced in a study of CD8+ T cells in alopecia areata. Following RNA extraction, reverse transcription yielded cDNA that acted as the sequencing template. Sequencing was performed with immunoSEQ multiplex PCR; in TCRdb, only in-frame clones are kept and a portion is missing. The sample lists about 70,000 clones, 40% to 50% occurring once. The sequencing used CD8+ T cells sorted from blood, collected at week 0. The receptors here all came from a human donor with alopecia areata.

The rearrangement links TRBV29-1 to TRBJ2-7; maybe TRBD1 (6 bases). Trimming took 4 bases from V and 1 from J, leaving 11 bases between them. This CDR3 has 13 amino acids. CDR1 SQVTM and CDR2 ANQGSEA come from the germline V gene. The CDR3 region is CSVGGGPSYEQYF. The CDR3, as DNA: TGCAGCGTTGGAGGGGGTCCTTCCTACGAGCAGTACTTC.

The rearrangement links TRBV29-1 to TRBJ1-1; possibly TRBD1 for D (5 bases). Germline V gene lookup returns CDR1 SQVTM and CDR2 ANQGSEA. The CDR3 is 17 amino acids. Deletions cut 4 bases from V and 1 base from J, with 22 bases between. In nucleotides, the CDR3 is TGCAGCGTTGGGCGGGATGGGGGACTTGATGCGAACACTGAAGCTTTCTTT. It translates to CSVGRDGGLDANTEAFF. Full variable domain (missing parts from reference TRBV29-1 and TRBJ1-1): SAVISQKPSRDICQRGTSLTIQCQVDSQVTMMFWYRQQPGQSLTLIATANQGSEATYESGFVIDKFPISRPNLTFSTLTVSNMSPEDSSIYLCSVGRDGGLDANTEAFFGQGTRLTVV.

In this sample, this clone turned up a few times. Other DNA sequences of this sample code for an identical CDR3. As DNA, the CDR3 is TGTGCCAGCAGCCCAGGGTCCTACGAGCAGTACTTC. Its protein is CASSPGSYEQYF. The gene calls are TRBV7-9 and TRBJ2-7, with D possibly matching TRBD1 (5 bases). The CDR3 totals 12 residues. Looked up from germline, CDR1 is SEHNR and CDR2 is FQNEAQ (reference sequence). Trimming pared 5 bases from V and 1 base from J, leaving 6 bases between.

The sample holds a few counts of this clone. This chain connects TRBV30 to TRBJ2-1, with D unresolved. Per germline, CDR1 GTSNPN and CDR2 SVGIG (reference sequence). V was trimmed by 0 bases and J by 4 bases, leaving 13 bases between them. CDR3 length: 15 amino acids. CDR3 DNA: TGTGCCTGGAGTGTATCCCTTTCCCCGTACAATGAGCAGTTCTTC. Translation gives CAWSVSLSPYNEQFF.

This clone came up many times. This rearrangement joins TRBV28 to TRBJ2-7; D gene ambiguous. V lost 2 bases, J lost 2 bases, and 7 bases lay in between. Germline V gene data show CDR1 as MDHEN and CDR2 as SYDVKM. This CDR3 contains 13 residues. The CDR3 nucleotides read TGTGCCAGCAGTTTACAGGCTGCCTACGAGCAGTACTTC. This encodes CASSLQAAYEQYF. The full variable domain, its missing parts supplied by reference TRBV28 and TRBJ2-7, is DVKVTQSSRYLVKRTGEKVFLECVQDMDHENMFWYRQDPGLGLRLIYFSYDVKMKEKGDIPEGYSVSREKKERFSLILESASTNQTSMYLCASSLQAAYEQYFGPGTRLTVT.

There are a few counts of this clone. The chain recombines TRBV30 with TRBJ1-3; D may be TRBD1 (5 bases). Germline V gene data show CDR1 as GTSNPN and CDR2 as SVGIG (reference sequence). There are 18 residues in the CDR3. Trimming stripped 1 base from V and 0 bases from J, with 19 bases between. CDR3 sequence: CAWSAFSGTFSSGNTIYF. CDR3 bases: TGTGCCTGGAGTGCGTTCTCAGGGACTTTTAGCTCTGGAAACACCATATATTTT.

This clone was observed a handful of times. The chain employs TRBV28 and TRBJ1-2; 8 bases agree with TRBD1. V shed 3 bases and J 5 bases; nucleotides not matched to a gene: 5. Germline CDR1 reads MDHEN; CDR2 reads SYDVKM. The CDR3 sequence is 14 residues long. CDR3 bases: TGTGCCAGCAGTTTGACAGGGGAGAGGTATGGCTACACCTTC. Encoded protein: CASSLTGERYGYTF.

This sequence joins TRBV29-1 and TRBJ2-5; 9 bases are shared with TRBD1. This CDR3 contains 14 residues. V was clipped by 0 bases and J by 3 bases; unmatched bases: 2. The germline CDR1 and CDR2 sequences are SQVTM and ANQGSEA. As DNA, the CDR3 is TGCAGCGTTGAAGACGGGACAGGGAAAGAGACCCAGTACTTC. This translates into CSVEDGTGKETQYF. Based on the CDR3 plus reference TRBV29-1 and TRBJ2-5, the full variable domain is SAVISQKPSRDICQRGTSLTIQCQVDSQVTMMFWYRQQPGQSLTLIATANQGSEATYESGFVIDKFPISRPNLTFSTLTVSNMSPEDSSIYLCSVEDGTGKETQYFGPGTRLLVL.

This chain uses TRBV20-1 with TRBJ2-2; D uncertain. The V end lost 6 bases, the J end lost 6 bases, and 5 bases lay between the germline ends. Germline CDR1 and CDR2: DFQATT and SNEGSKA (reference sequence). The CDR3 is made up of 10 amino acids. CDR3 region: CSAPAGELFF. Here the CDR3 DNA reads TGCAGTGCGCCCGCCGGGGAGCTGTTTTTT.

The chain employs TRBV7-6 and TRBJ2-1, with D unclear. V lost 6 bases to trimming and J lost 3 bases, with 12 bases between them. From germline, CDR1 is SGHVS and CDR2 FNYEAQ. This CDR3 spans 14 amino acids. CDR3 amino acids: CASRVSTGYNEQFF. CDR3 nucleotide sequence: TGTGCCAGCAGAGTAAGTACTGGCTACAATGAGCAGTTCTTC.

The rearrangement joins TRBV19 to TRBJ2-7; 7 bases agree with TRBD2. Looked up from germline, CDR1 is LNHDA and CDR2 is SQIVND (reference sequence). This CDR3 region has 13 residues. The V and J ends lost 5 bases and 4 bases, in that order; junction bases with no gene match: 5. The CDR3, as DNA: TGTGCCAGTAGTCTGGCTAGCGGATACGAGCAGTACTTC. It codes for CASSLASGYEQYF.

The sample holds many counts of this clone. The rearrangement joins TRBV9 to TRBJ2-3, with a possible D match to TRBD1 (6 bases). Per germline, CDR1 SGDLS and CDR2 YYNGEE. The germline V and J ends were trimmed by 5 bases and 6 bases, with 19 bases remaining between them. The CDR3 length is 15 residues. The CDR3 DNA reads as TGTGCCAGCAGTGAGTTCGGCGTTGGGGGCGATACGCAGTATTTT. Encoded protein: CASSEFGVGGDTQYF.

This clone was detected only a few times. J is TRBJ2-1 and V is TRBV7-2; D is unresolved. Trimming took off 9 bases at V and 10 bases at J, with 10 bases between the two ends. The CDR3 totals 10 residues. Germline V gene lookup returns CDR1 SGHTA and CDR2 FQGNSA. The CDR3, as DNA: TGTGCCAGGGAGAGAAAAGAGCAGTTCTTC. It specifies CARERKEQFF.

The chain uses TRBV29-1 and TRBJ2-1; 7 positions agree with TRBD1. The CDR3 extends over 14 amino acids. CDR1 is SQVTM, CDR2 ANQGSEA, per germline. The V gene end was trimmed by 5 bases and the J gene end by 0 bases; junction bases not matched to a gene: 4. The CDR3 DNA sequence: TGCAGCGTTCCCAGGGGGAGCTCCTACAATGAGCAGTTCTTC. Translating it yields CSVPRGSSYNEQFF.